The rows below give T cell receptor beta chains drawn from one sample of a study of Graves' ophthalmopathy and Graves' hyperthyroidism. TCRdb reanalysed the multiplex PCR reads using MiXCR and keeps one entry per CDR3 protein. The sample contains tens of thousands of distinct CDR3 sequences, roughly half of which appear only once. Sequenced sample: peripheral blood. The receptors originated from an adult man with Graves' ophthalmopathy. The CDR3 runs from the conserved cysteine through the conserved F or W. D genes are given only for firm matches. Expanded clones are given a class, and other clones once, few, many or no size at all.

j_gene | d_gene | abundance | v_gene | CDR3aa | CDR3nt
TRBJ1-2 | . | once | TRBV20-1 | CSARGGAGQGNYGYTF | TGCAGTGCTAGAGGGGGAGCAGGACAAGGGAACTATGGCTACACCTTC
TRBJ2-5 | TRBD1 | . | TRBV25-1 | CASSEMTGGVQTQYF | TGTGCCAGCAGTGAGATGACAGGGGGCGTACAGACCCAGTACTTC
TRBJ2-3 | . | many | TRBV7-3 | CASSKGTDTQYF | TGTGCCAGCAGCAAAGGGACAGATACGCAGTATTTT
TRBJ1-1 | TRBD1 | . | TRBV15 | CATSRFGTGDTEAFF | TGTGCCACCAGCAGATTCGGGACAGGGGACACTGAAGCTTTCTTT
TRBJ2-1 | TRBD1 | many | TRBV19 | CASSIQTGAYNEQFF | TGTGCCAGTAGTATCCAGACAGGGGCCTACAATGAGCAGTTCTTC
TRBJ1-2 | . | few | TRBV20-1 | CSARQSGYGYTF | TGCAGTGCTAGGCAGAGCGGCTATGGCTACACCTTC
TRBJ2-1 | . | . | TRBV2 | CASSSGSEQFF | TGTGCCAGCAGTAGCGGGTCTGAGCAGTTCTTC
TRBJ2-1 | . | few | TRBV2 | CASSEDRTANEQFF | TGTGCCAGCAGTGAAGATCGGACAGCAAATGAGCAGTTCTTC
TRBJ2-5 | TRBD2 | once | TRBV7-8 | CASSTSSGGRGVGETQYF | TGTGCCAGCAGCACATCTAGCGGGGGGAGAGGGGTCGGGGAGACCCAGTACTTC
TRBJ2-1 | . | once | TRBV24-1 | CATQDSSYNEQFF | TGTGCCACGCAGGACAGCTCCTACAATGAGCAGTTCTTC
TRBJ2-5 | TRBD2 | many | TRBV7-2 | CASSSGLAGGQETQYF | TGTGCCAGCAGCTCTGGACTAGCGGGAGGTCAAGAGACCCAGTACTTC
TRBJ2-3 | TRBD1 | . | TRBV10-3 | CASSIGQGRTDTQYF | TGTGCCAGCAGCATTGGACAGGGAAGGACAGATACGCAGTATTTT
TRBJ2-7 | TRBD2 | . | TRBV7-6 | CASSSGLAGGYEQYF | TGTGCCAGCAGCTCAGGACTAGCGGGAGGGTACGAGCAGTACTTC
TRBJ2-6 | . | . | TRBV7-2 | CASSQDIRGTGANVLAF | TGTGCCAGCAGCCAAGACATACGGGGAACTGGGGCCAACGTCCTGGCTTTC
TRBJ2-3 | . | many | TRBV6-2/TRBV6-3 | CASTPDGRRTDTQYF | TGTGCCAGCACCCCTGATGGACGCAGGACAGATACGCAGTATTTT
TRBJ1-5 | . | . | TRBV7-2 | CASSLGAGGETQHF | TGTGCCAGCAGCTTAGGCGCGGGGGGGGAGACCCAGCATTTT
TRBJ2-3 | TRBD1 | . | TRBV20-1 | CSAYTGGEYTQYF | TGCAGTGCTTACACAGGGGGCGAGTATACGCAGTATTTT
TRBJ2-2 | TRBD2 | . | TRBV20-1 | CSARRVLAGALNTGELPF | TGCAGTGCTAGACGCGTTCTAGCGGGGGCCCTGAACACCGGGGAGCTGCCTTTT
TRBJ1-1 | TRBD1 | . | TRBV9 | CASSVAGQLNTEAFF | TGTGCCAGCAGCGTAGCGGGACAGCTCAACACTGAAGCTTTCTTT
TRBJ2-7 | TRBD1 | . | TRBV5-6 | CASSLRQGGQPQQYF | TGTGCCAGCAGCTTGAGACAGGGTGGCCAGCCCCAGCAGTACTTC
TRBJ1-1 | . | many | TRBV20-1 | CSAQPSGGNTEAFF | TGCAGTGCACAACCCTCGGGGGGGAACACTGAAGCTTTCTTT
TRBJ2-3 | TRBD2 | . | TRBV6-4 | CASSSGLAGGPDTQYF | TGTGCCAGCAGTTCCGGACTAGCGGGAGGGCCAGATACGCAGTATTTT
TRBJ2-1 | TRBD2 | . | TRBV5-1 | CASSLVLAGKNEQLF | TGCGCCAGCAGCTTGGTTCTAGCGGGGAAGAATGAGCAGCTCTTC
TRBJ1-2 | . | . | TRBV25-1 | CASSEYPGNYGYTF | TGTGCCAGCAGTGAATACCCGGGCAACTATGGCTACACCTTC
TRBJ2-1 | TRBD2 | . | TRBV5-1 | CASSTQAGFYNEQFF | TGCGCCAGCAGCACCCAAGCGGGATTCTACAATGAGCAGTTCTTC
TRBJ1-5 | . | many | TRBV2 | CASSEMTGGNQPQHF | TGTGCCAGCAGTGAAATGACCGGAGGGAATCAGCCCCAGCATTTT
TRBJ1-1 | . | many | TRBV6-5 | CASSYSQENTEAFF | TGTGCCAGCAGTTACTCACAGGAGAACACTGAAGCTTTCTTT
TRBJ2-5 | TRBD2 | . | TRBV6-2/TRBV6-3 | CASSGGTSGYQETQYF | TGTGCCAGCAGTGGCGGGACTAGCGGGTACCAAGAGACCCAGTACTTC
TRBJ2-4 | . | many | TRBV6-5 | CASSYNLAKNIQYF | TGTGCCAGCAGTTACAATCTAGCCAAAAACATTCAGTACTTC
TRBJ1-1 | . | many | TRBV2 | CASSEDKPNTEAFF | TGTGCCAGCAGTGAAGACAAGCCGAACACTGAAGCTTTCTTT
TRBJ2-6 | . | . | TRBV10-3 | CATSGRGHTGANVLTF | TGTGCCACATCCGGCCGGGGGCATACTGGGGCCAACGTCCTGACTTTC
TRBJ2-1 | TRBD2 | . | TRBV20-1 | CSARVYRTSGGGNEQFF | TGCAGTGCTAGAGTGTATAGGACTAGCGGGGGTGGCAATGAGCAGTTCTTC
TRBJ2-1 | TRBD2 | . | TRBV7-2 | CASSLLAANEQFF | TGTGCCAGCAGCTTACTAGCGGCGAATGAGCAGTTCTTC
TRBJ2-7 | TRBD2 | . | TRBV7-8 | CASSLPIGRTYEQYF | TGTGCCAGCAGCTTACCGATCGGGAGGACCTACGAGCAGTACTTC
TRBJ2-3 | . | medium-sized | TRBV15 | CATSRGGPTDTQYF | TGTGCCACCAGCAGAGGAGGGCCCACAGATACGCAGTATTTT
TRBJ2-1 | TRBD1 | . | TRBV7-2 | CASSETGVRVQLF | TGTGCCAGCAGCGAGACAGGGGTTCGGGTGCAGCTCTTC
TRBJ2-3 | . | . | TRBV5-1 | CASSLLAPDTRYF | TGCGCCAGCAGCTTGTTAGCCCCAGATACGCGGTATTTT
TRBJ1-6 | TRBD1 | medium-sized | TRBV20-1 | CSASGQGNSPLHF | TGCAGTGCCTCCGGACAGGGAAATTCACCCCTCCACTTT
TRBJ2-5 | . | many | TRBV5-1 | CASSFWGQETQYF | TGCGCCAGCAGCTTCTGGGGGCAAGAGACCCAGTACTTC
TRBJ2-5 | TRBD2 | many | TRBV6-2/TRBV6-3 | CASSSYSGGAETQYF | TGTGCCAGCAGTTCGTATAGCGGGGGGGCAGAGACCCAGTACTTC
TRBJ1-4 | . | . | TRBV2 | CASLLEPGAYEKLFF | TGTGCCAGCCTGCTGGAGCCGGGAGCGTACGAAAAACTGTTTTTT
TRBJ2-7 | . | many | TRBV5-6 | CASTFGTRGSYEQYF | TGTGCCAGCACCTTTGGCACCAGAGGGTCCTACGAGCAGTACTTC
TRBJ2-7 | TRBD1 | . | TRBV12-3/TRBV12-4 | CASVRQGAIHEQYF | TGTGCCAGCGTTCGACAGGGGGCGATCCACGAGCAGTACTTC
TRBJ1-5 | TRBD1 | many | TRBV19 | CASRERQGHQPQHF | TGTGCCAGTAGAGAGCGACAGGGGCATCAGCCCCAGCATTTT
TRBJ2-5 | . | many | TRBV4-2 | CASSQAAAIAVAQYF | TGTGCCAGCAGCCAAGCGGCCGCAATCGCGGTTGCCCAGTACTTC
TRBJ2-7 | . | many | TRBV18 | CASSPARSAYYEQYF | TGTGCCAGCTCACCAGCAAGATCAGCCTACTACGAGCAGTACTTC
TRBJ2-1 | . | . | TRBV7-9 | CASSQNSLGLGDNEQFF | TGTGCCAGCAGCCAGAACTCCCTGGGGCTGGGGGACAATGAGCAGTTCTTC
TRBJ2-1 | TRBD2 | many | TRBV7-8 | CASSLAPSGGASYEQFF | TGTGCCAGCAGCTTAGCCCCTAGCGGGGGGGCATCATACGAGCAGTTCTTC
TRBJ1-2 | . | many | TRBV19 | CASSILQAGSSYTF | TGTGCCAGTAGTATCCTCCAGGCAGGATCAAGCTACACCTTC
TRBJ2-5 | TRBD2 | . | TRBV5-1 | CASSSGLAAHQETQYF | TGCGCCAGCAGCTCAGGACTAGCGGCTCACCAAGAGACCCAGTACTTC
TRBJ2-1 | . | medium-sized | TRBV7-6 | CASSLVLNEQFF | TGTGCCAGCAGCTTAGTTTTGAATGAGCAGTTCTTC
TRBJ1-1 | . | many | TRBV3-1 | CASSQVSRGTEAFF | TGTGCCAGCAGCCAAGTCAGCAGGGGCACTGAAGCTTTCTTT